This entry concerns a single TCR beta chain. The sample has other DNA sequences that encode this CDR3 too. Repertoires were generated with immunoSEQ multiplex PCR, while TCRdb's copy carries only in-frame clones and drops some. This sample yields roughly 2,500,000 clones, of which over 85% are seen a single time; 0.36% belongs to the top ten. The record originates from a study of shared clonotypes between healthy human individuals. Trimming took off 3 bases at V and 2 bases at J, with 5 bases between the two ends. The CDR3 runs 13 residues. Germline V gene data show CDR1 as MNHEY and CDR2 as SMNVEV (reference sequence). The donor population consisted of healthy HIV-negative adults with no recent acute infections or vaccinations.

Sequencing used naive CD4+ T cells from PBMCs. Subset noted: CD45RA+ positively selected. V gene TRBV27 combines with J gene TRBJ1-5; D call uncertain. The receptor comes from a man younger than 35 in good health. Some clones in this sample may be carry-over from other donors' samples. CDR3: CASSFQGNQPQHF. CDR3 in DNA: TGTGCCAGCAGTTTCCAAGGCAATCAGCCCCAGCATTTT.